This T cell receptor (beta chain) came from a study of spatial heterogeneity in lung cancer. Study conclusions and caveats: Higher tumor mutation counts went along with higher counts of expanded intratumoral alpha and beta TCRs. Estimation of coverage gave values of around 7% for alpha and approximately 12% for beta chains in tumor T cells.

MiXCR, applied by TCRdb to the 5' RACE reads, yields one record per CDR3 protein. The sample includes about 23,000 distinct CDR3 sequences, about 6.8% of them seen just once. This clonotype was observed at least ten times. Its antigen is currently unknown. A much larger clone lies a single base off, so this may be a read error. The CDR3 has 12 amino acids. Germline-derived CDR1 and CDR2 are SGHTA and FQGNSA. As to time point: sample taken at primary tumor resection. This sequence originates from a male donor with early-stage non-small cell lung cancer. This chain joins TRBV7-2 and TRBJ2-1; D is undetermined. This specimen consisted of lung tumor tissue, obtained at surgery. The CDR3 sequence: CASGVALHAQSF. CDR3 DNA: TGTGCCAGCGGAGTAGCCCTCCACGCGCAGTCCTTC.